These 23 T cell receptor beta chains came from one sample sequenced in a study of T-cell reconstitution after alpha-beta-depleted transplantation in children (dated by TCRdb to the mid-2010s). Library preparation employed PCR. Instrument on record: Illumina HiSeq 2500. Molecular barcoding was employed in the preparation of TCR libraries, with unique molecular identifiers being used to normalize TCRbeta repertoire quantification. The raw public data were reprocessed by TCRdb itself: fastp quality trimming at Q25, MiXCR clonotype calling, in-frame beta chains only. CDR3 protein sequences are deduplicated, and each keeps its most common genes and DNA. The sample includes some 600,000 distinct CDR3 sequences, with about 15% observed a single time. Clones ranked in the top ten supply 0.85% to 1.3% of the sample. The sample in question was PBMCs from the stem cell graft donor, obtained from the stem cell graft. The receptor set was obtained from a human donor who donated a stem cell graft to a child with acute myeloid leukemia.

V usage is TRBV5-1 and J usage is TRBJ2-5; 8 bases agree with TRBD1. Germline V gene lookup returns CDR1 SGHRS and CDR2 YFSETQ. This CDR3 is 14 amino acids long. V shed 3 bases and J 5 bases; nucleotides not matched to a gene: 6. CDR3 region: CASSYRGMRETQYF. The CDR3 coding sequence is TGCGCCAGCAGCTACAGGGGGATGCGGGAGACCCAGTACTTC.

This clonotype was counted at least ten times. The V call is TRBV15, the J call TRBJ2-5; D is unclear. This CDR3 is built from 13 residues. The V end was cut by 1 base, the J end by 4 bases, with 7 bases between. Germline V lookup: CDR1 LNHNV, CDR2 YYDKDF (reference sequence). The CDR3, as DNA: TGTGCCACCAGCAGAGGGGAAGGAGAGACCCAGTACTTC. Protein product: CATSRGEGETQYF.

Worth noting for this clonotype: A clone one base away is much larger, so this may be a read error. The chain recombines TRBV20-1 with TRBJ2-1; 9 nucleotides agree with TRBD2. This CDR3 is built from 15 residues. Per germline, CDR1 DFQATT and CDR2 SNEGSKA (reference sequence). CDR3 sequence: CSAIPAGGSYNKQFF. The CDR3 DNA reads as TGCAGTGCCATCCCAGCGGGGGGCTCCTACAATAAGCAGTTCTTC.

This clonotype has a count of ten or more. The V and J genes are TRBV29-1 and TRBJ2-7; perhaps TRBD2 as D (5 bases). Germline V CDR1 and CDR2: SQVTM, ANQGSEA. The CDR3 loop spans 14 amino acids. Trimming shortened V by 3 bases and J by 1 base, and 13 bases separated the two germline ends. In nucleotides, the CDR3 is TGCAGCGTTGACGCTCTGAGCGGTTCCTACGAGCAGTACGTC. As protein: CSVDALSGSYEQYV.

This clonotype was picked up many times. V and J are TRBV5-6 and TRBJ2-4; D unclear. The length of the CDR3 is 15 residues. Germline assignment: CDR1 SGHDT and CDR2 YYEEEE. V lost 1 base and J lost 0, with 8 bases in between. CDR3 sequence: CASSLTVEAKNIQYF. The DNA for the CDR3 is TGTGCCAGCAGCTTGACAGTGGAAGCCAAAAACATTCAGTACTTC.

This clonotype was counted ten times or more. The chain employs TRBV20-1 and TRBJ2-5; TRBD2 agrees at 9 bases. CDR3 length: 15 amino acids. V dropped 0 bases and J dropped 4; count of bases not matched to a gene: 6. CDR1 DFQATT and CDR2 SNEGSKA come from the germline V gene (reference sequence). The CDR3 region is CSARDGGGALETQYF. In DNA form, the CDR3 reads TGCAGTGCTAGAGATGGCGGGGGGGCCTTAGAGACCCAGTACTTC.

The chain employs TRBV30 and TRBJ1-5; D is possibly TRBD1 (5 bases). The germline V gene encodes CDR1 GTSNPN and CDR2 SVGIG (reference sequence). This CDR3 comprises 13 residues. V was cut by 4 bases and J by 4 bases, with 11 bases left in between. The CDR3 bases are TGTGCCTGGACCATCGGGGGGAATCAGCCCCAGCATTTT. This encodes CAWTIGGNQPQHF.

The chain links TRBV6-2 or TRBV6-3 to TRBJ1-2; 7 bases are a match to TRBD1. The CDR3 is 18 residues long. The V and J ends lost 4 bases and 9 bases, in that order; junction bases with no gene match: 23. Germline lookup yields CDR1 MNHEY and CDR2 SVGEGT. The CDR3 spells CASSSPLLRTGSGFSYTF. The CDR3 DNA follows: TGTGCCAGCAGTTCGCCTCTTCTAAGGACAGGCTCAGGTTTTAGCTACACCTTC.

This clonotype showed up just a few times. The chain employs TRBV12-3 or TRBV12-4 and TRBJ2-1; 8 bases match TRBD1. The CDR3 contains 14 residues. The junction had 3 bases not matched to a gene; V was cut back by 5 bases and J by 3 bases. Written as DNA, the CDR3 is TGTGCCAGCAGTCCGACAGGGGACTACAATGAGCAGTTCTTC. Protein product: CASSPTGDYNEQFF.

This sequence joins TRBV4-3 and TRBJ2-2; 9 bases are a match to TRBD1. The CDR3 has 18 residues. J gave up 1 base and V 1 base, and 7 bases lay outside the gene matches. Germline V gives CDR1 LGHNA, CDR2 YSLEER. The CDR3 region is CASSQGLGDRVNTGELFF. For the CDR3, the DNA is TGCGCCAGCAGCCAAGGCCTAGGGGACAGGGTGAACACCGGGGAGCTGTTTTTT.

A few counts support this clonotype. This sequence joins TRBV20-1 and TRBJ1-6; D is possibly TRBD1 (5 bases). Trimming left V 1 base short and J 7 bases short, with 14 bases between. Germline CDR1 and CDR2: DFQATT and SNEGSKA (reference sequence). The CDR3 totals 15 residues. The CDR3 is CSARADIWGNSPLHF. DNA of the CDR3: TGCAGTGCTAGAGCGGACATCTGGGGCAATTCACCCCTCCACTTT.

This clonotype was counted ten times or more. The chain combines TRBV12-3 or TRBV12-4 with TRBJ2-5; 7 nucleotides match TRBD2. With 6 bases clipped from V and 4 bases from J, the junction kept 5 bases outside the gene matches. The CDR3 is 13 amino acids. The CDR3 DNA reads TGTGCCAGCAGCCCACTAGCGAGAGAGACCCAGTACTTC. Translation: CASSPLARETQYF.

V is TRBV4-3 and J is TRBJ2-1; 9 bases map to TRBD1. This CDR3 comprises 15 residues. Losses at the gene ends were 2 bases for V and 7 bases for J; bases not matched to a gene: 6. Germline V lookup: CDR1 LGHNA, CDR2 YSLEER. Here the CDR3 DNA reads TGCGCCAGCAGCCAACTGGACAGGGGAGGGAATGAGCAGTTCTTC. It codes for CASSQLDRGGNEQFF.

This clonotype showed up many times. The rearrangement joins TRBV9 to TRBJ2-1, with 10 positions matching TRBD2. The CDR3 length is 16 residues. The junction had 10 bases not matched to a gene; V was cut back by 4 bases and J by 6 bases. Germline V gene sequence: CDR1 SGDLS, CDR2 YYNGEE. Here the CDR3 DNA reads TGTGCCAGCAGCCCCACTAGCGGGGTGAAGTCCAATGAGCAGTTCTTC. Its translation: CASSPTSGVKSNEQFF.

This clonotype was observed a few times. The V gene is TRBV5-6, the J gene TRBJ1-1; no reliable D call. There are 15 residues in the CDR3. Germline V gene lookup returns CDR1 SGHDT and CDR2 YYEEEE. V was clipped by 0 bases and J by 1 base, with 10 bases between them. CDR3 nucleotides: TGTGCCAGCAGCTTGGTGGCAGCGAGGAACACTGAAGCTTTCTTT. Encoded protein: CASSLVAARNTEAFF.

The V and J genes are TRBV12-3 or TRBV12-4 and TRBJ2-2, with 8 bases aligning to TRBD1. The CDR3 spans 14 residues. V dropped 4 bases and J dropped 7; count of bases not matched to a gene: 5. The CDR3 coding sequence is TGTGCCAGCAGTTCCCAAGGACAGGGCGGGGAGCTGTTTTTT. It yields the protein CASSSQGQGGELFF.

This clonotype was recorded a few times. The CDR3 DNA reads as TGTGCCAGCAGTCCCCCGGGCGTGCAAGAGACCCAGTACTTC. Residues: CASSPPGVQETQYF. The chain joins TRBV27 to TRBJ2-5; D remains unclear. Germline CDR1 reads MNHEY; CDR2 reads SMNVEV (reference sequence). This CDR3 is 14 amino acids long. The V gene lost 5 bases and the J gene lost 2 bases, with 12 bases spanning the gap.

On this clonotype itself: A read error may be the cause here, since a much bigger clone is one base away. The J gene is TRBJ2-2, the V gene TRBV20-1; 12 bases are shared with TRBD1. CDR1 and CDR2 (germline): DFQATT, SNEGSKA (reference sequence). The CDR3 consists of 17 residues. CDR3 region: CCARVRDRGHRSAELFF. In nucleotides, the CDR3 is TGCTGTGCTAGAGTGCGGGACAGGGGGCATCGTAGCGCGGAGCTGTTTTTT.

For this clonotype: One base away lies a much larger clone, so this may be a sequencing read error. The J gene is TRBJ2-5, the V gene TRBV29-1; no firm D call. Trimming removed 5 bases at V and 2 bases at J, with 6 bases between. Germline V CDR1 and CDR2: SQVTM, ANQGSEA. The CDR3 covers 11 residues. The CDR3 region has the DNA TGCAGCGTTATAGGGCAAGAGACCCAGTACTTC. Protein product: CSVIGQETQYF.

For the CDR3, the DNA is TGCAGTGCGCCACCCCCCGGGAGGGCGTATGGCTACACCTTC. Translation: CSAPPPGRAYGYTF. This chain joins TRBV20-1 and TRBJ1-2; unclear D gene. The V end was cut by 6 bases, the J end by 5 bases, with 19 bases between. The CDR3 extends over 14 amino acids. CDR1 is DFQATT, CDR2 SNEGSKA, per germline (reference sequence).

This clonotype was found a few times. The rearrangement links TRBV20-1 to TRBJ1-1; 7 bases match TRBD1. The germline V gene has CDR1 DFQATT and CDR2 SNEGSKA (reference sequence). V trimming: 6 bases; J trimming: 14 bases; junction bases outside the gene matches: 3. The CDR3 has 8 residues. CDR3 sequence: CSARQGFF. For the CDR3, the DNA is TGCAGTGCCCGACAGGGCTTCTTT.

This sequence joins TRBV11-2 and TRBJ2-7; tentatively, D is TRBD2 (7 bases). Germline CDR1 is SGHAT and CDR2 is FQNNGV. The CDR3 totals 14 residues. V was trimmed by 6 bases and J by 7 bases, leaving 19 bases between them. The CDR3 nucleotides read TGTGCCAGCAGTCAAGGGGGGGTCGACCGGGAGCAGTACTTC. This translates into CASSQGGVDREQYF.

In this sample, this clonotype turned up many times. The J gene is TRBJ2-5, the V gene TRBV6-1, with D possibly TRBD2 on 5 matching bases. The germline gives CDR1 MNHNS, CDR2 SASEGT. There are 15 residues in the CDR3. The ends were cut back, 2 bases at V and 7 bases at J, with 17 bases in the middle. CDR3: CASSERGKRYGTQYF. CDR3 DNA sequence: TGTGCCAGCAGTGAAAGAGGCAAGCGGTACGGGACCCAGTACTTC.